This record looks at one T cell receptor (beta chain) sequence and its context. The antigen is unknown. The data derive from a study of cytomegalovirus exposure and HLA in healthy donors. About the research overall: Roughly 85 million unique TCRs from HLA-typed donors made up an early data release.

The CDR3 has 13 residues. Germline assignment: CDR1 SGHDT and CDR2 YYEEEE. Trimming stripped 1 base from V and 4 bases from J, with 8 bases between. Study-wide findings and caveats: Later analysis suggested links between common viral pathogens and several top significant clusters. Per a prior analysis, the majority of TCR beta V segments were productive roughly 87% or roughly 30% of the time.

Both 60 Vbeta primers and 13 Jbeta primers went into the PCR. Some clones are missing from TCRdb's copy, which holds only in-frame ones; the method was immunoSEQ multiplex PCR. The table includes some 130,000 clones, approximately 63% detected once. The receptor was derived from a woman in her sixties or seventies in good health and CMV-seropositive. V gene TRBV5-6 combines with J gene TRBJ1-2; tentatively, D is TRBD1 (6 bases). The sequenced sample was PBMCs. CDR3 in amino acids: CASSLPGAYGYTF. The CDR3 DNA follows: TGTGCCAGCAGCTTGCCAGGGGCCTATGGCTACACCTTC.